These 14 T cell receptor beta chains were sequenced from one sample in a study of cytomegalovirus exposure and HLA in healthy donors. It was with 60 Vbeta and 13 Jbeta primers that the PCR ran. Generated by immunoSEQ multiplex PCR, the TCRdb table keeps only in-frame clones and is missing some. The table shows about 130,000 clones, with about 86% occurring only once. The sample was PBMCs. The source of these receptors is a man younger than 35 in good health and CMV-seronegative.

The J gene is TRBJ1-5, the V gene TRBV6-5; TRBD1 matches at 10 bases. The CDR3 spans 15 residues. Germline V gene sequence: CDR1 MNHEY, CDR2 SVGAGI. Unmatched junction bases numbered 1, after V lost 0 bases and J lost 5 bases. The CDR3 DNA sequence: TGTGCCAGCAGTTACTCGACAGGGGGCGATCAGCCCCAGCATTTT. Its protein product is CASSYSTGGDQPQHF.

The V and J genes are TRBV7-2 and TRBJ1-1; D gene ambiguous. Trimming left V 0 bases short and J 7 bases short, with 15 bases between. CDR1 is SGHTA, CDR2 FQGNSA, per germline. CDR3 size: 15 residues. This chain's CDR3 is CASSLASIRHSEAFF. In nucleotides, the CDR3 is TGTGCCAGCAGCTTAGCGAGTATTAGACACAGTGAAGCTTTCTTT.

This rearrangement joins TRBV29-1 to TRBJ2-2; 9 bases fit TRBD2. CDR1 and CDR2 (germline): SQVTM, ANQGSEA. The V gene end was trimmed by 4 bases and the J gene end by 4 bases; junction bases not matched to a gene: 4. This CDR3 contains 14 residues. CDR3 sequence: CSVVEREVTGELFF. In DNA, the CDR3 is TGCAGCGTTGTGGAGCGGGAGGTCACCGGGGAGCTGTTTTTT.

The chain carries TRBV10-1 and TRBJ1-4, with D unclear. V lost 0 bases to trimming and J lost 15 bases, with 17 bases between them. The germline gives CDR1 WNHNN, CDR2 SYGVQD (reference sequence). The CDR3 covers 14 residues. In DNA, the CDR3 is TGCGCCAGCAGTGAGTCGAAAAAAGAGGAGAGAGTGTTTTTT. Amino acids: CASSESKKEERVFF.

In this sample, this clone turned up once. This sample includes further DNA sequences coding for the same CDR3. The CDR3 here is CATSRERGGTDTQYF. CDR3 nucleotides: TGTGCCACCAGCAGAGAGCGGGGGGGAACAGATACGCAGTATTTT. This chain uses TRBV15 with TRBJ2-3, with 9 bases lining up with TRBD2. The germline V gene encodes CDR1 LNHNV and CDR2 YYDKDF (reference sequence). V was clipped by 0 bases and J by 3 bases; unmatched bases: 1. This CDR3 contains 15 residues. The full variable domain, its missing parts supplied by reference TRBV15 and TRBJ2-3, is DAMVIQNPRYQVTQFGKPVTLSCSQTLNHNVMYWYQQKSSQAPKLLFHYYDKDFNNEADTPDNFQSRRPNTSFCFLDIRSPGLGDTAMYLCATSRERGGTDTQYFGPGTRLTVL.

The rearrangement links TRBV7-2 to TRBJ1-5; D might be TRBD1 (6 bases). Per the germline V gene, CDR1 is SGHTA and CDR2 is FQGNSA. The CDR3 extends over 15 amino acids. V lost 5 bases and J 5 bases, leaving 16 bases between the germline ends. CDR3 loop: CASSRGAGDYQPQHF. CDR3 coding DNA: TGTGCCAGCAGCCGTGGGGCAGGGGATTATCAGCCCCAGCATTTT.

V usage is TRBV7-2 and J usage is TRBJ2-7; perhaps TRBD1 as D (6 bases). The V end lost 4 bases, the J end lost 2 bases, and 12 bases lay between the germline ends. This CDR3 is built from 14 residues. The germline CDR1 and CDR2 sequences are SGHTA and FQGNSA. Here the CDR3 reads CASSSETGPYEQYF. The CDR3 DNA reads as TGTGCCAGCAGCTCAGAAACAGGGCCCTACGAGCAGTACTTC.

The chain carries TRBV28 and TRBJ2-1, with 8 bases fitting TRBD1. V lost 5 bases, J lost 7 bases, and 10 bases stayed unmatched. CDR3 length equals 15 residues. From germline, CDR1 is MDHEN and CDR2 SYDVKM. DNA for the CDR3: TGTGCCAGCAGTCTATACAGGGGGAATCGAAATGAGCAGTTCTTC. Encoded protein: CASSLYRGNRNEQFF.

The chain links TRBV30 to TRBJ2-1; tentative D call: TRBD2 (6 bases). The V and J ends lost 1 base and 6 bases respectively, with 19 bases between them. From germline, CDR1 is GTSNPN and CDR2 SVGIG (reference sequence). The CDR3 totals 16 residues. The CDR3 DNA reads TGTGCCTGGAGTGCCCCGGGACTGACCTCATTCAATGAGCAGTTCTTC. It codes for CAWSAPGLTSFNEQFF.

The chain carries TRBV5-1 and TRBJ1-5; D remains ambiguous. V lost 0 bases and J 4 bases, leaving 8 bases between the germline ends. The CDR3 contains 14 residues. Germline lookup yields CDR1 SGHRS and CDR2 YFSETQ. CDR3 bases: TGCGCCAGCAGCTTGGTTCCGGGGAATCAGCCCCAGCATTTT. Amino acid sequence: CASSLVPGNQPQHF.

CDR3 sequence: CASSQDRGQPQHF. CDR3 DNA sequence: TGCGCCAGCAGCCAAGATCGGGGTCAGCCCCAGCATTTT. The gene calls are TRBV4-1 and TRBJ1-5; D is undetermined. The CDR3 is 13 amino acids. Germline CDR1 MGHRA, CDR2 YSYEKL. V was trimmed by 0 bases and J by 6 bases, leaving 6 bases between them.

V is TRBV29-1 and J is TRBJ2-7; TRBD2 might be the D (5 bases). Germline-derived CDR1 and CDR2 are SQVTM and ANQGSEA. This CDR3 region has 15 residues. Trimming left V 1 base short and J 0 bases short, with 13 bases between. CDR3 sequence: CSVEVRVTFSYEQYF. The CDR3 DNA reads TGCAGCGTTGAAGTGCGGGTAACTTTCTCCTACGAGCAGTACTTC.

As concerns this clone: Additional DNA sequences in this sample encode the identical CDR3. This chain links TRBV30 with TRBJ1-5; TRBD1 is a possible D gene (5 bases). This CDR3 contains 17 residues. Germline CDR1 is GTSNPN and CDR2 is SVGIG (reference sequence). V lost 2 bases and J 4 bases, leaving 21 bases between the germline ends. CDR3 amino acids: CAWSQFFDSATNQPQHF. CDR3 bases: TGTGCCTGGAGTCAGTTCTTCGACAGCGCAACTAATCAGCCCCAGCATTTT.

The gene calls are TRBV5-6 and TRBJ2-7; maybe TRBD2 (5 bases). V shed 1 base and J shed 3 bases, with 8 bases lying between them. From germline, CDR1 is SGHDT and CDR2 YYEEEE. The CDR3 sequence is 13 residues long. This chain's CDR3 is CASSLYGVYEQYF. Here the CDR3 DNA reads TGTGCCAGCAGCTTGTACGGGGTCTACGAGCAGTACTTC. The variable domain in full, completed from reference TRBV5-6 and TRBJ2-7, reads DAGVTQSPTHLIKTRGQQVTLRCSPKSGHDTVSWYQQALGQGPQFIFQYYEEEERQRGNFPDRFSGHQFPNYSSELNVNALLLGDSALYLCASSLYGVYEQYFGPGTRLTVT.